Shown below are 11 T cell receptor beta chains from a single sample sequenced in a study of T cells after yellow fever vaccination (dated by TCRdb to between 2017 and 2020). Receptor libraries were prepared by 5' RACE. For sequencing, an Illumina NovaSeq 6000 was employed. TCRdb handled the public reads itself, with Q25 trimming in fastp and clone calling in MiXCR, and kept productive beta chains. Rows merge per CDR3 protein into single entries with the most common DNA and genes. The sample records a few hundred thousand distinct CDR3 sequences, 5.2% of which are singletons. The ten largest clonotypes hold 2.5% to 4% of the sample. This specimen's treatment or condition label, interpreted: live attenuated yellow fever vaccine strain. Sequenced here: CD4+ T cells sorted from PBMCs, sampled on the day of the yellow fever booster vaccination. The receptors come from a young man who received the YFV17D yellow fever vaccine.

This clonotype turned up a few times. The chain joins TRBV27 to TRBJ1-2; D possibly corresponds to TRBD1 (5 bases). In germline, CDR1 is MNHEY, CDR2 SMNVEV (reference sequence). V was pared by 6 bases and J by 8 bases, with 13 bases between. This CDR3 contains 12 residues. CDR3 bases: TGTGCCAGCAGCCTCTCGGGGCGCGGCTACACCTTC. Its translation is CASSLSGRGYTF.

This clonotype was seen ten or more times. V and J are TRBV5-1 and TRBJ1-2; a possible D gene is TRBD1 (6 bases). The ends were cut back, 0 bases at V and 8 bases at J, with 20 bases in the middle. This CDR3 region has 16 residues. The germline V gene has CDR1 SGHRS and CDR2 YFSETQ. CDR3 sequence: CASSLALGGSVEGYTF. The CDR3 DNA reads as TGCGCCAGCAGCTTGGCCTTAGGGGGTTCCGTGGAAGGCTACACCTTC.

The chain employs TRBV21-1 and TRBJ1-4; TRBD1 is the table's D call, not checked against the DNA. TRBV21-1 is tagged as a pseudogene. CDR3 length equals 15 residues. In DNA form, the CDR3 reads TGTGCCAGCAGCAAAGATCAGGGGGAGGTGGAAAAACTGTTTTTT. Its protein is CASSKDQGEVEKLFF.

This chain joins TRBV2 and TRBJ2-1; tentatively, D is TRBD1 (5 bases). Germline values: CDR1 SNHLY, CDR2 FYNNEI. V was trimmed by 3 bases and J by 7 bases, leaving 13 bases between them. This CDR3 has 14 amino acids. The CDR3 spells CASSDSGPGNEQFF. The CDR3 DNA reads as TGTGCCAGCAGTGATTCTGGCCCAGGGAATGAGCAGTTCTTC.

The sample holds many counts of this clonotype. This sequence joins TRBV5-1 and TRBJ2-7; TRBD1 or TRBD2 may be the D gene (5 bases each). The V end lost 0 bases, the J end lost 7 bases, and 20 bases lay between the germline ends. Per germline, CDR1 SGHRS and CDR2 YFSETQ. This CDR3 region has 16 residues. Written as DNA, the CDR3 is TGCGCCAGCAGCTTGGGGGACGCTGCGGCTTCGGGGGAGCAGTACTTC. Translating it yields CASSLGDAAASGEQYF. The variable domain in full, with the rest retrieved from reference TRBV5-1 and TRBJ2-7, is KAGVTQTPRYLIKTRGQQVTLSCSPISGHRSVSWYQQTPGQGLQFLFEYFSETQRNKGNFPGRFSGRQFSNSRSEMNVSTLELGDSALYLCASSLGDAAASGEQYFGPGTRLTVT.

Only a few counts were recorded for this clonotype. This chain uses TRBV6-2 or TRBV6-3 with TRBJ1-6; no definite D call. CDR1 and CDR2 from the germline V gene are MNHEY and SVGEGT. The CDR3 length is 18 residues. Trimming removed 0 bases at V and 0 bases at J, with 12 bases between. CDR3 region: CASSYSGLRSSYNSPLHF. DNA of the CDR3: TGTGCCAGCAGTTACTCAGGCCTCCGGAGCTCCTATAATTCACCCCTCCACTTT.

The chain employs TRBV27 and TRBJ2-5; D is tentatively TRBD1 or TRBD2 (5 bases each). This CDR3 spans 14 amino acids. The germline gives CDR1 MNHEY, CDR2 SMNVEV (reference sequence). V was shortened by 2 bases and J by 7 bases, with 14 bases between the two germline ends. Here the CDR3 reads CASSLAGTGGTQYF. The CDR3 coding sequence is TGTGCCAGCAGTTTAGCGGGTACAGGTGGGACCCAGTACTTC.

In this sample, this clonotype turned up many times. The chain combines TRBV7-9 with TRBJ2-3; unclear D gene. The ends were cut back, 4 bases at V and 0 bases at J, with 11 bases in the middle. Germline values: CDR1 SEHNR, CDR2 FQNEAQ (reference sequence). This CDR3 comprises 15 residues. The DNA for the CDR3 is TGTGCCAGCAGCTCCTGGGCGGCCAGCACAGATACGCAGTATTTT. It codes for CASSSWAASTDTQYF.

This clonotype was observed a handful of times. The chain has TRBV20-1 and TRBJ1-1, with a weak D call TRBD1 (5 bases). The CDR3 spans 12 residues. Germline lookup yields CDR1 DFQATT and CDR2 SNEGSKA (reference sequence). Trimming removed 5 bases at V and 4 bases at J, with 11 bases between. CDR3 in DNA: TGCAGTGCTCTCCGACAGAGCACTGAAGCTTTCTTT. This gives the protein CSALRQSTEAFF.

This clonotype was counted ten times or more. The CDR3 region has the DNA TGTGCCAGCAGCTACGCCTCACAGGGGGCCTTGGGCGAGCAGTACTTC. Translation: CASSYASQGALGEQYF. J is TRBJ2-7 and V is TRBV7-2; 9 nucleotides agree with TRBD1. V shed 4 bases and J 6 bases; nucleotides not matched to a gene: 13. The CDR3 is 16 residues long. Germline V gives CDR1 SGHTA, CDR2 FQGNSA. The entire variable domain, with the rest obtained from reference TRBV7-2 and TRBJ2-7, is as follows: GAGVSQSPSNKVTEKGKDVELRCDPISGHTALYWYRQSLGQGLEFLIYFQGNSAPDKSGLPSDRFSAERTGGSVSTLTIQRTQQEDSAVYLCASSYASQGALGEQYFGPGTRLTVT.

The chain recombines TRBV10-3 with TRBJ1-1; no clear D gene. Germline assignment: CDR1 ENHRY and CDR2 SYGVKD. Trimming took off 6 bases at V and 7 bases at J, with 21 bases between the two ends. CDR3 length: 15 amino acids. The CDR3 spells CAISASGSAGGEAFF. CDR3 DNA: TGTGCCATCAGCGCCTCGGGATCGGCAGGTGGTGAAGCTTTCTTT.